This TCR beta chain was captured by sequencing in a study of vaccination effects on CD4 cells after COVID-19. Ahead of sequencing, the ViraFEST assay grew antigen-specific CD4+ T cells using viral peptide pools. Culture lasted about ten days before CD4+ T cell isolation. Participants were given two doses of BNT162b2 or mRNA-1273 vaccine. According to the study, vaccine recipients showed no prior SARS-CoV-2 infection and negative nucleocapsid antibodies. Details on this clone: Antigen unknown.

The trim removed 4 bases at V and 2 bases at J, leaving 12 bases unmatched. Germline lookup yields CDR1 SGHRS and CDR2 YFSETQ. The CDR3 is 16 amino acids. Using immunoSEQ multiplex PCR, the repertoire was profiled, and TCRdb retains in-frame clones only, with some absent. The data contain 20,000 or so clones, approximately 76% of them singletons. Sample: CD4+ T cells from PBMCs cultured with HCoV-229E spike peptides, taken after COVID-19 vaccination. The TCR originated in a human donor who received a COVID-19 vaccine. The V call is TRBV5-1, the J call TRBJ2-7; 7 nucleotides align to TRBD2. The CDR3 nucleotides are TGCGCCAGCAGCCTGGTGGGGGGGTCTCTTCCCTACGAGCAGTACTTC. Amino acids: CASSLVGGSLPYEQYF.